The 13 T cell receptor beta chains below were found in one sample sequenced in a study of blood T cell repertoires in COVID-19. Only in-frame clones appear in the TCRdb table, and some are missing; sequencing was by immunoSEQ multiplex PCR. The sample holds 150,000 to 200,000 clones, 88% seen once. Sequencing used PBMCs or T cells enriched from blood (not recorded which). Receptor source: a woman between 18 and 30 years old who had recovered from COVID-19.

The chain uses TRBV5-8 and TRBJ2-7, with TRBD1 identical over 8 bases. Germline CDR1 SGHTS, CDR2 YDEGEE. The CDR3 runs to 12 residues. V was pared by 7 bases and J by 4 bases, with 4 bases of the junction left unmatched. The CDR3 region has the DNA TGTGCCAGCTCCCAGGGGGCATACGAGCAGTACTTC. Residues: CASSQGAYEQYF.

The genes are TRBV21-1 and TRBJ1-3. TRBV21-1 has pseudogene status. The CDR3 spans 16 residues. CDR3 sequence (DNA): TGTGCCAGCAGCAAAGGTAATCCCGGTCCGTGCACCACCATATATTTT. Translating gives CASSKGNPGPCTTIYF.

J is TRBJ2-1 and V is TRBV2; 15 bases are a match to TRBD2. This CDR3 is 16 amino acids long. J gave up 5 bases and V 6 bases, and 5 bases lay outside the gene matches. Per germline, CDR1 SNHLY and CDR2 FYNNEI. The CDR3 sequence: CASRKGLAGGNNEQFF. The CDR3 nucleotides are TGTGCCAGCAGGAAGGGACTAGCGGGAGGTAACAATGAGCAGTTCTTC.

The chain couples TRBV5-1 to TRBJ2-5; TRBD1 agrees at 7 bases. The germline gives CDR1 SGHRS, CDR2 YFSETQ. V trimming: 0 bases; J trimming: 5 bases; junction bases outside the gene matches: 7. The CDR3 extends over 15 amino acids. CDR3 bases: TGCGCCAGCAGCTTGGTAATGACAGGGATGGAGACCCAGTACTTC. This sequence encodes CASSLVMTGMETQYF.

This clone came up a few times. Here the CDR3 DNA reads TGCGCCAGCAGCTCGGGTAGTGGCGGGATCACAGATACGCAGTATTTT. Protein: CASSSGSGGITDTQYF. The chain is built from TRBV5-1 and TRBJ2-3; TRBD2 might be the D (6 bases). Per the germline V gene, CDR1 is SGHRS and CDR2 is YFSETQ. CDR3 length: 16 amino acids. The V end was cut by 3 bases, the J end by 2 bases, with 16 bases between.

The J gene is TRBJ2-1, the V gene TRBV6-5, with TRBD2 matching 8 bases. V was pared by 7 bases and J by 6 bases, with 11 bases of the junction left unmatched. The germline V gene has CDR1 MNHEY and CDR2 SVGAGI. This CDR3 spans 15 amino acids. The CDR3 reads CASTAGLVGRNEQFF. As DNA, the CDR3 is TGTGCCAGCACTGCGGGACTAGTGGGTCGCAATGAGCAGTTCTTC.

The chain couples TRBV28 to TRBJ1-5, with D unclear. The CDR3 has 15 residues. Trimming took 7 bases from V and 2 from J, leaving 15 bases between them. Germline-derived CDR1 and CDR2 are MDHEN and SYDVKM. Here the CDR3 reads CASTLRGGGNQPQHF. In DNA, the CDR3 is TGTGCCAGCACCCTTCGGGGAGGTGGCAATCAGCCCCAGCATTTT.

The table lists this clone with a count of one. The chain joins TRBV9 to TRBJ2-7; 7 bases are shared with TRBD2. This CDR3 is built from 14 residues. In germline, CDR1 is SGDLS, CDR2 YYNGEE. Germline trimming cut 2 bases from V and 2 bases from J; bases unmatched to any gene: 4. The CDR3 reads CASSVRAGTYEQYF. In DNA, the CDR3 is TGTGCCAGCAGCGTTCGAGCGGGAACCTACGAGCAGTACTTC.

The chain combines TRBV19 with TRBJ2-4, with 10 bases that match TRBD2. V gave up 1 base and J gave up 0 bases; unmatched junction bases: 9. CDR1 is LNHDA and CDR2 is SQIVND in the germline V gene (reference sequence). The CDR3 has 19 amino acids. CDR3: CASSIASSGRGIAKNIQYF. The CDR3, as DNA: TGTGCCAGTAGTATAGCTTCGAGCGGGAGGGGAATAGCCAAAAACATTCAGTACTTC.

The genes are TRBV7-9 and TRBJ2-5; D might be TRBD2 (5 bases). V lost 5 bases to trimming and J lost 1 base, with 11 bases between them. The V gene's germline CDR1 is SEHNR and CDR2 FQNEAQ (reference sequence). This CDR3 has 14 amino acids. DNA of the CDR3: TGTGCCAGCAGCCGTCCCGGGGTCCAAGAGACCCAGTACTTC. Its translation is CASSRPGVQETQYF.

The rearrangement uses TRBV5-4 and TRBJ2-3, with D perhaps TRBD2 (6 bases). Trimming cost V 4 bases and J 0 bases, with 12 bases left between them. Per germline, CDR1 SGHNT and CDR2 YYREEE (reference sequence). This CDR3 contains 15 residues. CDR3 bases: TGTGCCAGCAGCCGACTGGGGACTAGCACAGATACGCAGTATTTT. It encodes CASSRLGTSTDTQYF.

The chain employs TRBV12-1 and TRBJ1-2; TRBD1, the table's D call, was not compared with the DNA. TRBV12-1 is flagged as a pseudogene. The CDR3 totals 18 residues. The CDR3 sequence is CASSLHLRDREGRFGYTF. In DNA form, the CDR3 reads TGTGCCAGCAGCTTACACCTCCGGGACAGGGAAGGGAGATTTGGCTACACCTTC.

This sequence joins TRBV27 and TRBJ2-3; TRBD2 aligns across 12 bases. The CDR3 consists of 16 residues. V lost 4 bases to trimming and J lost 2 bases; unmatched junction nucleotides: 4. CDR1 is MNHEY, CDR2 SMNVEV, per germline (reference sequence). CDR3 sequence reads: CASSYGLAGHTDTQYF. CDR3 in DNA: TGTGCCAGCAGTTATGGACTAGCGGGGCACACAGATACGCAGTATTTT.